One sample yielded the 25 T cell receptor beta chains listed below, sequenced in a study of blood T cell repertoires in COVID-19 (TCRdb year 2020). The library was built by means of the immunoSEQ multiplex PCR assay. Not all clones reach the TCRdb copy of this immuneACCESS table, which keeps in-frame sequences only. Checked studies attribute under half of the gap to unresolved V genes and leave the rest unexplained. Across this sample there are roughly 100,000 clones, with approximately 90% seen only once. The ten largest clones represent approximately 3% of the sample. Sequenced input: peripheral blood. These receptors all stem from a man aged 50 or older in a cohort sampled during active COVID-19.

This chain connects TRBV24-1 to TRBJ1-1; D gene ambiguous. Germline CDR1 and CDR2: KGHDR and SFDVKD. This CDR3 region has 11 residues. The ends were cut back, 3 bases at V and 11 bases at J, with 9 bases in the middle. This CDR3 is CATSDAGMAFF. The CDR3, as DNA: TGTGCCACCAGTGATGCGGGGATGGCTTTCTTT.

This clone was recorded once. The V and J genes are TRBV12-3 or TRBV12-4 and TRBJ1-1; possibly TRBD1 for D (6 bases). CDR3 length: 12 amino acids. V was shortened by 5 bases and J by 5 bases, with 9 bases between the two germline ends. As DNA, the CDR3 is TGTGCCAGCAGTAACAGGGATACTGAAGCTTTCTTT. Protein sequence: CASSNRDTEAFF.

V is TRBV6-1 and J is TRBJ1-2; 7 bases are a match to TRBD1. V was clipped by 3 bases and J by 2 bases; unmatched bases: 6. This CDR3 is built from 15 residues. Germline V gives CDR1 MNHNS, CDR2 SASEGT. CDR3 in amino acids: CASSDRGRGNYGYTF. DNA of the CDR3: TGTGCCAGCAGTGATAGGGGCAGGGGGAACTATGGCTACACCTTC.

This CDR3 reads CASTTGYEQYF. The CDR3 DNA reads as TGTGCCAGCACCACAGGTTACGAGCAGTACTTC. V is TRBV6-5 and J is TRBJ2-7, with D possibly being TRBD1 (5 bases). V gave up 7 bases and J gave up 4 bases, with 8 bases separating them. Germline CDR1 is MNHEY and CDR2 is SVGAGI. This CDR3 comprises 11 residues.

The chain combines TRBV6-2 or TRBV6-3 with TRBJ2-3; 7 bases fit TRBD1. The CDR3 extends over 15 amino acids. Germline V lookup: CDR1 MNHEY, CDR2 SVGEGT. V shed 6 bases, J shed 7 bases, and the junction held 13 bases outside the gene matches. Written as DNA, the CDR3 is TGTGCCAGCAGCCACCAAACAGGGGTGGTAAATACGCAGTATTTT. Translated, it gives CASSHQTGVVNTQYF.

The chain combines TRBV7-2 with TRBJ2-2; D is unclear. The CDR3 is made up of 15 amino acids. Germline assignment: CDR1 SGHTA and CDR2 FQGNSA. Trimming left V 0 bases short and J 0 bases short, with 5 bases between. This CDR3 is CASSLARSNTGELFF. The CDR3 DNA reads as TGTGCCAGCAGCTTAGCTCGGTCGAACACCGGGGAGCTGTTTTTT.

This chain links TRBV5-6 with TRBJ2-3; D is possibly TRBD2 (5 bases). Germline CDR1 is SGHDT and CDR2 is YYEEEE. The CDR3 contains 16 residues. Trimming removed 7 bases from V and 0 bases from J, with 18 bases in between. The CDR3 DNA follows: TGTGCCAGCGAAAGATTGGACTCCCTTAGCACAGATACGCAGTATTTT. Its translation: CASERLDSLSTDTQYF.

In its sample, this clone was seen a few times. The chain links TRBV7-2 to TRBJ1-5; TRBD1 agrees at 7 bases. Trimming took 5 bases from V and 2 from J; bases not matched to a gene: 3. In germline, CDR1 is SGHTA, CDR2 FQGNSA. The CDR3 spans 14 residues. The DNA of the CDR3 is TGTGCCAGCAGCGGGGGGACAGGCAATCAGCCCCAGCATTTT. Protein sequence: CASSGGTGNQPQHF.

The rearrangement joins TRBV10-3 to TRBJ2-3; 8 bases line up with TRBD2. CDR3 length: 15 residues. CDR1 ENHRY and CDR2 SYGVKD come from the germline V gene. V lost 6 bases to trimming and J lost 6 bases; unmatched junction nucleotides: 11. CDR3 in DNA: TGTGCCATCAGGGATACGGTGCGGGGGGCTGATACGCAGTATTTT. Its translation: CAIRDTVRGADTQYF.

DNA for the CDR3: TGTGCCAGCAGCGCGACAGGGACTCGAGGCTACACCTTC. As protein: CASSATGTRGYTF. This chain uses TRBV9 with TRBJ1-2; 7 nucleotides align to TRBD1. CDR3 size: 13 residues. V shed 3 bases and J 8 bases; nucleotides not matched to a gene: 7. CDR1 and CDR2 from the germline V gene are SGDLS and YYNGEE.

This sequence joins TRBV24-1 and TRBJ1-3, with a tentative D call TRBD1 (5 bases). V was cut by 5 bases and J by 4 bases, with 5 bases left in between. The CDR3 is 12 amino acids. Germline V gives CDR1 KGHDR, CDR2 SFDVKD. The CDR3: CATSAGGNTIYF. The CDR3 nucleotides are TGTGCCACCAGTGCAGGGGGAAACACCATATATTTT.

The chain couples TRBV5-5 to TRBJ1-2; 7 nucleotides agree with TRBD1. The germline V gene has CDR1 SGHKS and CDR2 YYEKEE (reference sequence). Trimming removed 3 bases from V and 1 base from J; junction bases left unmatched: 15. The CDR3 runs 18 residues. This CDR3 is CASSSTWSGQSINYGYTF. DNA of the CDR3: TGTGCCAGCAGCTCGACATGGTCGGGACAGAGCATTAACTATGGCTACACCTTC.

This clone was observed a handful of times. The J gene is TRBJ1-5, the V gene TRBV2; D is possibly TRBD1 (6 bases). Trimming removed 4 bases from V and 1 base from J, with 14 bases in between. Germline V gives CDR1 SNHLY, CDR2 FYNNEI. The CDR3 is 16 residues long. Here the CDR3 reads CASSAGGLESNQPQHF. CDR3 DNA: TGTGCCAGCAGTGCGGGGGGGCTGGAGAGCAATCAGCCCCAGCATTTT.

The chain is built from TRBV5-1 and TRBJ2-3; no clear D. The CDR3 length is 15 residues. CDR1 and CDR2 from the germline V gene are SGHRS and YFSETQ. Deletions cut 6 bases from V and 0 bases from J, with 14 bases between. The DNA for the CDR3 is TGCGCCAGCACTCCTCAATCCCGGAGCACAGATACGCAGTATTTT. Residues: CASTPQSRSTDTQYF.

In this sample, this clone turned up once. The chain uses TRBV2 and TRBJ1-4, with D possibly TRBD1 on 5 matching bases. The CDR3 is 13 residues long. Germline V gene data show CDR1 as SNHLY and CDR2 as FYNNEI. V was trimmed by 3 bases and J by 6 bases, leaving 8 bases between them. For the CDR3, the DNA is TGTGCCAGCAGTGAGACAGTAGATGAAAAACTGTTTTTT. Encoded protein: CASSETVDEKLFF.

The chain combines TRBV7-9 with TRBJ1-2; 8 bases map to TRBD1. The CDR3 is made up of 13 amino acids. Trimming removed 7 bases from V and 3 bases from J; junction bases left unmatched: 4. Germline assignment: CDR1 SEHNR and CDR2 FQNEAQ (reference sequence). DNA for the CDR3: TGTGCCAGCACCAGGGGGCGCGACTATGGCTACACCTTC. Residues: CASTRGRDYGYTF.

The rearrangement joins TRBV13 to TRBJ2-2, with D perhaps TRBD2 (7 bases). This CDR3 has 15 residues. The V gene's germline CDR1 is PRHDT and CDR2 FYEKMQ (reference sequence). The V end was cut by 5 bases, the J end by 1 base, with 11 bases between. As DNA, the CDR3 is TGTGCCAGCAGCCTCGGGGGGCTGAACACCGGGGAGCTGTTTTTT. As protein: CASSLGGLNTGELFF.

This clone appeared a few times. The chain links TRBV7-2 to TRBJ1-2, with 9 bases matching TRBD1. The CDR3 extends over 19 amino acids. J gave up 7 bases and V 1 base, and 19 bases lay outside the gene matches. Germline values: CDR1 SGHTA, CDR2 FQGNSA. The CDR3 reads CASSLEFNKLPGQGSGYTF. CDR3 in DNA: TGTGCCAGCAGCTTAGAATTTAACAAATTACCGGGACAGGGTTCTGGCTACACCTTC.

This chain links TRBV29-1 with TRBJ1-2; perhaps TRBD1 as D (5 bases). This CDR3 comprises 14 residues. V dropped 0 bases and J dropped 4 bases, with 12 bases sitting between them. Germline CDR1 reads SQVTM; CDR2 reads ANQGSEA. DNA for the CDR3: TGCAGCGTTGAAGACCCGACAGTTATCTATGGCTACACCTTC. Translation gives CSVEDPTVIYGYTF.

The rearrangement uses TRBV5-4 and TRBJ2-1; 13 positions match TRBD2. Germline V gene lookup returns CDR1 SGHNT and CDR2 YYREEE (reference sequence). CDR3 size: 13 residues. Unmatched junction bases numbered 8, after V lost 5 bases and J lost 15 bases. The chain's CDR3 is CASRRTSGGHWFF. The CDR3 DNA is TGTGCCAGCAGACGGACTAGCGGGGGCCATTGGTTCTTC.

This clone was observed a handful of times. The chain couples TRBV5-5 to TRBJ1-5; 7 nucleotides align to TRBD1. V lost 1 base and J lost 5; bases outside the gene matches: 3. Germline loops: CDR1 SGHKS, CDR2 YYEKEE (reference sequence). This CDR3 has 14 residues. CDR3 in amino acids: CASSLTGADQPQHF. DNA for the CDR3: TGTGCCAGCAGCTTGACAGGGGCGGATCAGCCCCAGCATTTT.

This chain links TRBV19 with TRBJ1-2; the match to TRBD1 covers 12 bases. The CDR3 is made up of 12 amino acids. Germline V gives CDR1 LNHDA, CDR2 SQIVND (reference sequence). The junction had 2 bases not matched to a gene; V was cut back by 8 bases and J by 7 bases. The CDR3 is CASGTGGGGYTF. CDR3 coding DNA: TGTGCCAGTGGGACAGGGGGCGGTGGCTACACCTTC.

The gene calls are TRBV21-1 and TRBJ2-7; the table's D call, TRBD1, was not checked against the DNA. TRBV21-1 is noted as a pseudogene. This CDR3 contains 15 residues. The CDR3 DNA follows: TGTGCCAGCAGCACGGGGCCCCCACAGGGGGGAAAGCAGTACGTC. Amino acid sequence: CASSTGPPQGGKQYV.

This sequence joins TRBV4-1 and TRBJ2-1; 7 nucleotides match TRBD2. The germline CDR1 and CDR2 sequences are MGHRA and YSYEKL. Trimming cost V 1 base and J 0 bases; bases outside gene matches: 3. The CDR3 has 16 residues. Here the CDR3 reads CASSQGGRGSYNEQFF. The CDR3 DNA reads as TGCGCCAGCAGCCAAGGGGGGAGGGGCTCCTACAATGAGCAGTTCTTC.

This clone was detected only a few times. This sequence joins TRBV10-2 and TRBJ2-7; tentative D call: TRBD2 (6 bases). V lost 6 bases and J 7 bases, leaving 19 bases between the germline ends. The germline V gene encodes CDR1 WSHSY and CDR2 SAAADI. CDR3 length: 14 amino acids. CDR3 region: CASSLLAGKGEQYV. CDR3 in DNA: TGCGCCAGCAGCCTACTAGCAGGCAAGGGAGAGCAGTACGTC.